The text below deals with one T cell receptor (beta chain). The data derive from a study of blood T cell repertoires in COVID-19. There are 16 residues in the CDR3. TCRdb's table, derived via immunoSEQ multiplex PCR, lists solely in-frame clones and lacks some. This sample has 250,000 or so clones, with about 87% found just once. This sequence originates from a man aged 50-59 years who had been exposed to COVID-19. This chain joins TRBV21-1 and TRBJ2-7; TRBD1, as called in the table, went unchecked against the DNA. TRBV21-1 is reported as a pseudogene. Sequencing was done on a sample of PBMCs or T cells enriched from blood (not recorded which). The CDR3 DNA reads as TGTGCCAGCAGCAAAGTTGGACAGGGGCCCCTCTACGAGCAGTACGTC. This sequence encodes CASSKVGQGPLYEQYV.